This T cell receptor (beta chain) is from a study of tumor-infiltrating lymphocytes in glioblastoma multiforme. The CDR3 sequence is 15 residues long. Germline V gene lookup returns CDR1 LGHNA and CDR2 YSLEER. J gave up 2 bases and V 4 bases, and 5 bases lay outside the gene matches. Multiple V-beta primers and a C-beta primer amplified TCRB from RNA. TCRdb reprocessed the multiplex PCR reads via MiXCR and lists one record per CDR3 protein. Among 12,000 to 15,000 distinct CDR3 sequences listed, roughly 73% were seen once. This rearrangement joins TRBV4-3 to TRBJ2-7, with TRBD2 identical over 10 bases. The source of this sequence is a male donor with glioblastoma. Specimen: brain tumor tissue. The CDR3 DNA is TGCGCCAGCAGCCTCGGGACTAGCGTGACCTACGAGCAGTACTTC. This encodes CASSLGTSVTYEQYF.